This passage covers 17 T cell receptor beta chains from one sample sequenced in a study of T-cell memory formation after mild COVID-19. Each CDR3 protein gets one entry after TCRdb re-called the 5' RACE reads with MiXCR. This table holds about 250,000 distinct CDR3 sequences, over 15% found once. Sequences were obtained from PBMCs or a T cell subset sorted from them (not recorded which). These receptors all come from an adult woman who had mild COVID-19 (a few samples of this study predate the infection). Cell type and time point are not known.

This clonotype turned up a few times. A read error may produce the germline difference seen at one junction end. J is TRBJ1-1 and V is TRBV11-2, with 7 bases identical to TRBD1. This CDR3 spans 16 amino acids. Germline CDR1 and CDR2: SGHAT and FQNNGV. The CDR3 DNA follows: TGTGCCAGCAGACGGGACAGCTACAACTTGGGCACTGAAGCTTTCTTC. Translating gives CASRRDSYNLGTEAFF.

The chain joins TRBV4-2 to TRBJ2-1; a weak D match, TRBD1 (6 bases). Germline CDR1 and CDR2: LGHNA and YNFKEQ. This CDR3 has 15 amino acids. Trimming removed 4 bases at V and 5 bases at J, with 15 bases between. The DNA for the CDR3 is TGTGCCAGCAGCCCCGAGGACAGTTTCCACAATGAGCAGTTCTTC. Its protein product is CASSPEDSFHNEQFF.

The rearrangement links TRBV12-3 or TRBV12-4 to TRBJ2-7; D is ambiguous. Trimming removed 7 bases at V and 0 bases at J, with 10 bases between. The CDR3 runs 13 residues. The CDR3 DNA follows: TGTGCCAGCACCGACCGCGGCTCCTACGAGCAGTACTTC. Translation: CASTDRGSYEQYF.

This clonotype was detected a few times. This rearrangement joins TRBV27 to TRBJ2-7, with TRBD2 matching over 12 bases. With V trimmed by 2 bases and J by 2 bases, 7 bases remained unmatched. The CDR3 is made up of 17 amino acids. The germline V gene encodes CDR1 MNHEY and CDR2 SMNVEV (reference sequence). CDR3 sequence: CASSLASGGAVAYEQYF. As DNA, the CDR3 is TGTGCCAGCAGTTTAGCTAGCGGGGGGGCCGTCGCCTACGAGCAGTACTTC.

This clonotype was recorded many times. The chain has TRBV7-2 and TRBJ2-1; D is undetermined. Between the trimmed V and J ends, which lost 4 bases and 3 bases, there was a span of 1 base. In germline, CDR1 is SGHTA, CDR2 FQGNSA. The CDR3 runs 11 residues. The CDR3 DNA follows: TGTGCCAGCAGCTACTACAATGAGCAGTTCTTC. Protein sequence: CASSYYNEQFF.

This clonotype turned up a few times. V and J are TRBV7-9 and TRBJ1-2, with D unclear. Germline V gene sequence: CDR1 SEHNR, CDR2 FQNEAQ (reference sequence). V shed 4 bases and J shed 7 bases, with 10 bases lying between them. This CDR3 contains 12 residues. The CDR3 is CASSSQEFGYTF. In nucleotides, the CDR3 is TGTGCCAGCAGCTCTCAGGAATTTGGCTACACCTTC.

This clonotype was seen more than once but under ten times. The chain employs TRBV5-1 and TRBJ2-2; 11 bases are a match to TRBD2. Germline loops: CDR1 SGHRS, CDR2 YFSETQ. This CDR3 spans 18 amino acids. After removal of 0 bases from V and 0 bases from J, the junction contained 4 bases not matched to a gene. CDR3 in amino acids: CASSLGVAGGSNTGELFF. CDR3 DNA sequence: TGCGCCAGCAGCTTGGGAGTAGCGGGAGGGTCGAACACCGGGGAGCTGTTTTTT.

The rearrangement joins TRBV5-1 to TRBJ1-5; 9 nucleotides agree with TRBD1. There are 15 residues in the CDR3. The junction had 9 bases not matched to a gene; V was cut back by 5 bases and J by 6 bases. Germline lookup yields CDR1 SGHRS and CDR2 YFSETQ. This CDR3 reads CASRLGQGLSQPQHF. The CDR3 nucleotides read TGCGCCAGCAGACTGGGACAGGGCTTAAGTCAGCCCCAGCATTTT.

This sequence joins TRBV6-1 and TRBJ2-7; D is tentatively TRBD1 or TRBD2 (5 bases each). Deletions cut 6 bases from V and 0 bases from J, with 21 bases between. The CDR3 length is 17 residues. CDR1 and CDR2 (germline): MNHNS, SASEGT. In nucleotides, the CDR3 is TGTGCCAGCAGGGCTTTAGTAGGGGACCGATCCTCCTACGAGCAGTACTTC. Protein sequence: CASRALVGDRSSYEQYF.

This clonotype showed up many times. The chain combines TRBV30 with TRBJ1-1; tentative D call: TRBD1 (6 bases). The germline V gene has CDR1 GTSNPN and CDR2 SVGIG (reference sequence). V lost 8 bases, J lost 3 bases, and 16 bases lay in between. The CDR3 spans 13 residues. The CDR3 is CARGGRSDTEAFF. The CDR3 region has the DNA TGTGCCAGGGGGGGGAGATCGGACACTGAAGCTTTCTTT.

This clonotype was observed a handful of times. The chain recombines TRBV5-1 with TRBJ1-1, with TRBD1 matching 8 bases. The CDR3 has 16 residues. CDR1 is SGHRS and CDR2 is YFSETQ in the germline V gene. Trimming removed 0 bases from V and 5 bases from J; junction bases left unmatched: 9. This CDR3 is CASSLGGQDFWTEAFF. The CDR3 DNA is TGCGCCAGCAGCTTGGGGGGACAGGATTTTTGGACTGAAGCTTTCTTT.

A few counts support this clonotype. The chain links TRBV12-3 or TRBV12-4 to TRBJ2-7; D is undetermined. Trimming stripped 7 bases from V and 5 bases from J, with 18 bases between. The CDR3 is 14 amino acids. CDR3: CASTSSYVVNEQYF. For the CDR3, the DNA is TGTGCCAGCACCTCCTCTTACGTGGTCAACGAGCAGTACTTC.

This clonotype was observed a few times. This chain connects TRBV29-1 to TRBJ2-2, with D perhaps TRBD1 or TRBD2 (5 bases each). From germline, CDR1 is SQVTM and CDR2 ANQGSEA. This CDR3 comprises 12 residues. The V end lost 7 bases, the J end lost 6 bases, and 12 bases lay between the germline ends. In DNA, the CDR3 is TGCAGCGCGAGGGGCCAGTCCGGGGAGCTGTTTTTT. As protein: CSARGQSGELFF.

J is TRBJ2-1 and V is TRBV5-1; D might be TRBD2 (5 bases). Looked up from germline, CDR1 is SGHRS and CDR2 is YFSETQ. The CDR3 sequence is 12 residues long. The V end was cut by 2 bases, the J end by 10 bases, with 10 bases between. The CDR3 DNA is TGCGCCAGCAGCTTCCCCCCGGGAGAGCAGTTCTTC. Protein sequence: CASSFPPGEQFF.

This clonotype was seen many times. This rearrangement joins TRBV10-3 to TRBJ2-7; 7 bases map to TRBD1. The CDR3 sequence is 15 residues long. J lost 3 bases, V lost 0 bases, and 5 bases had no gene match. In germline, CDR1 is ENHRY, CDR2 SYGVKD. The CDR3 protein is CAISESARQGYEQYF. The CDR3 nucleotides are TGTGCCATCAGTGAGTCGGCTAGACAGGGCTACGAGCAGTACTTC.

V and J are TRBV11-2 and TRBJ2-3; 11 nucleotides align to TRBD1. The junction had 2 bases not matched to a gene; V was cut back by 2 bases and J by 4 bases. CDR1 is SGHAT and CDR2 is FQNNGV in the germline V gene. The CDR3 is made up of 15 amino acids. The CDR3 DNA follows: TGTGCCAGCAGCTTAATGGGACAGGGGGCAGATACGCAGTATTTT. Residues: CASSLMGQGADTQYF.

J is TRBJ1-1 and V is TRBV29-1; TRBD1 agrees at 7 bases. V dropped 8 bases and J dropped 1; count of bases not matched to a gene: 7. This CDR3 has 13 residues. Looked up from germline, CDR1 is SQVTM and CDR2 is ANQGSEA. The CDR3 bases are TGCAGCCTTTGGCAGGGGGGGAACACTGAAGCTTTCTTT. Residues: CSLWQGGNTEAFF.